Listed below are T cell receptor beta chains from one sample, sequenced in a study of post-analysis software for immune sequencing data. A single record per CDR3 protein comes from TCRdb applying MiXCR to the PCR reads. The table includes roughly 160,000 distinct CDR3 sequences, approximately 35% detected once. Sequenced material: blood, taken after autologous hematopoietic stem cell transplantation. These receptors were obtained from a girl aged 5-17 years with multiple sclerosis. Both conserved end residues are part of each CDR3. D genes are given only for firm matches. Expanded clones are given a class, and other clones once, few, many or no size at all.

j_gene: TRBJ2-1
abundance: -
v_gene: TRBV19
d_gene: -
CDR3nt: TGTGCCAGTATGGTTAGGAATGAGCAGTTCTTC
CDR3aa: CASMVRNEQFF

j_gene: TRBJ1-4
abundance: -
v_gene: TRBV27
d_gene: -
CDR3nt: TGTGCCAGCAGCCCAGGGAGCTTCAATGAAAAACTGTTTTTT
CDR3aa: CASSPGSFNEKLFF

j_gene: TRBJ2-7
abundance: few
v_gene: TRBV20-1
d_gene: TRBD1
CDR3nt: TGCAGCGGACAGGGGAACCACGAGCAGTACTTC
CDR3aa: CSGQGNHEQYF

j_gene: TRBJ1-1
abundance: -
v_gene: TRBV7-8
d_gene: TRBD1
CDR3nt: TGTGCCAGCAGCTTAGAACCGGGACAGATGAACACTGAAGCTTTCTTT
CDR3aa: CASSLEPGQMNTEAFF

j_gene: TRBJ2-7
abundance: once
v_gene: TRBV7-3
d_gene: TRBD2
CDR3nt: TGTGCCAGCAGCCCAAACCTGGGACTAGCGGACAATGAGCAGTACTTC
CDR3aa: CASSPNLGLADNEQYF

j_gene: TRBJ2-5
abundance: few
v_gene: TRBV6-6
d_gene: -
CDR3nt: TGTGCCAGCAGCCCACACTCGACCCAGTACTTC
CDR3aa: CASSPHSTQYF

j_gene: TRBJ1-1
abundance: few
v_gene: TRBV29-1
d_gene: -
CDR3nt: TGCAGCATGGACGCCGGGGGCTCGGGCACTGACGCTTTCTTT
CDR3aa: CSMDAGGSGTDAFF

j_gene: TRBJ2-3
abundance: -
v_gene: TRBV7-2
d_gene: -
CDR3nt: TGTGCCAGCAGCAAAATAGTTGCGGATACGCAGTATTTT
CDR3aa: CASSKIVADTQYF

j_gene: TRBJ2-3
abundance: -
v_gene: TRBV28
d_gene: -
CDR3nt: TGTGCCAGCAGCCCCCCCGTAAGCTTCACAGATACGCAGTATTTT
CDR3aa: CASSPPVSFTDTQYF

j_gene: TRBJ2-1
abundance: -
v_gene: TRBV12-3/TRBV12-4
d_gene: TRBD2
CDR3nt: TGTGCCTCCTCGGGACTAGCCCTCCTCAATGAGCAGTTCTTC
CDR3aa: CASSGLALLNEQFF

j_gene: TRBJ1-2
abundance: -
v_gene: TRBV5-8
d_gene: -
CDR3nt: TGTGCCAGCAGCTGGCCCAGGAGAGACTATGGCTACACCTTC
CDR3aa: CASSWPRRDYGYTF

j_gene: TRBJ2-1
abundance: -
v_gene: TRBV20-1
d_gene: TRBD1
CDR3nt: TGCAGTGCTAGGGCTGGACAGGGAACCTACAATGAGCAGTTCTTC
CDR3aa: CSARAGQGTYNEQFF

j_gene: TRBJ2-7
abundance: -
v_gene: TRBV20-1
d_gene: TRBD2
CDR3nt: TGCAGTGCTAGAGATCCTCAGAGCGGGAGGGCCTTCCTCTACGAGCAGTACTTC
CDR3aa: CSARDPQSGRAFLYEQYF

j_gene: TRBJ2-1
abundance: few
v_gene: TRBV2
d_gene: TRBD2
CDR3nt: TGTGCCAGCAGCCCCCCCAGAGCGGGAGGGATATACAATGAGCAGTTCTTC
CDR3aa: CASSPPRAGGIYNEQFF

j_gene: TRBJ2-1
abundance: -
v_gene: TRBV6-2/TRBV6-3
d_gene: TRBD2
CDR3nt: TGTGCCAGCAGAGTACATCTAGCGGGAGGGGATAGCTCCTACAATGAGCAGTTCTTC
CDR3aa: CASRVHLAGGDSSYNEQFF

j_gene: TRBJ2-7
abundance: once
v_gene: TRBV9
d_gene: TRBD1
CDR3nt: TGTGCCAGCAGCCCTACACCGGGACAGGGGGAGGTTTTTTTCTACGAGCAGTACTTC
CDR3aa: CASSPTPGQGEVFFYEQYF

j_gene: TRBJ2-1
abundance: -
v_gene: TRBV12-3/TRBV12-4
d_gene: -
CDR3nt: TGTGCCAGCAGTCCCGAAAGCCACCGGAATGAGCAGTTCTTC
CDR3aa: CASSPESHRNEQFF

j_gene: TRBJ2-5
abundance: -
v_gene: TRBV5-1
d_gene: -
CDR3nt: TGCGCCAGCAGCTTTATTGGAGCGGCGGAGACCCAGTACTTC
CDR3aa: CASSFIGAAETQYF

j_gene: TRBJ1-3
abundance: -
v_gene: TRBV10-3
d_gene: -
CDR3nt: TGTGCCATCAGTGGAGAGGGCTCTGGAAACACCATATATTTT
CDR3aa: CAISGEGSGNTIYF

j_gene: TRBJ1-2
abundance: many
v_gene: TRBV29-1
d_gene: TRBD1
CDR3nt: TGCAGCGTTGAAGATGGCGGCAGGGGGGGCTATGGCTACACCTTC
CDR3aa: CSVEDGGRGGYGYTF

j_gene: TRBJ2-7
abundance: -
v_gene: TRBV20-1
d_gene: TRBD1
CDR3nt: TGCAGTGCCCACGATCCGGGACAGGGGGTGGGCGAGCAGTACTTC
CDR3aa: CSAHDPGQGVGEQYF

j_gene: TRBJ1-1
abundance: -
v_gene: TRBV29-1
d_gene: TRBD1
CDR3nt: TGCAGAGGACAGGTCGCGAACACTGAAACTTTCTTT
CDR3aa: CRGQVANTETFF

j_gene: TRBJ1-2
abundance: -
v_gene: TRBV20-1
d_gene: -
CDR3nt: TGCAGTGCTTACCTTCCCGGGGCCCCCGAGGGCTATGGCTACACCTTC
CDR3aa: CSAYLPGAPEGYGYTF

j_gene: TRBJ2-7
abundance: many
v_gene: TRBV5-1
d_gene: -
CDR3nt: TGCGCCAGCAGCTTGGGTGTGGAGGTCCAGCAGTACTTC
CDR3aa: CASSLGVEVQQYF

j_gene: TRBJ2-1
abundance: -
v_gene: TRBV7-2
d_gene: -
CDR3nt: TGTGCCAGCAGCTCTAGAAACAATGAGCAGTTCTTC
CDR3aa: CASSSRNNEQFF

j_gene: TRBJ2-7
abundance: -
v_gene: TRBV12-3/TRBV12-4
d_gene: TRBD1
CDR3nt: TGTGCCAGCGGGACAGGAACCTACGAGCAGTACTTC
CDR3aa: CASGTGTYEQYF

j_gene: TRBJ2-1
abundance: few
v_gene: TRBV10-3
d_gene: -
CDR3nt: TGTGCCATCGCCTCGCGGGGCCACAATGAGCAGTTCTTC
CDR3aa: CAIASRGHNEQFF

j_gene: TRBJ2-5
abundance: -
v_gene: TRBV28
d_gene: TRBD1
CDR3nt: TGTGCCAGCAGGAGGGGGACAGGGTCCTTCCGAGAGACCCAGTACTTC
CDR3aa: CASRRGTGSFRETQYF

j_gene: TRBJ1-6
abundance: -
v_gene: TRBV29-1
d_gene: -
CDR3nt: TGCAGCGTCGGGAATTCACCCCTCCACTTT
CDR3aa: CSVGNSPLHF

j_gene: TRBJ1-2
abundance: few
v_gene: TRBV4-3
d_gene: TRBD1
CDR3nt: TGCGCCAGCAGCCCTTCCGGGACAGGGGAGAGCTATGGCTACACCTTC
CDR3aa: CASSPSGTGESYGYTF

j_gene: TRBJ2-5
abundance: few
v_gene: TRBV3-1
d_gene: -
CDR3nt: TGTGCCAGCAGCTTCTGGACATCGGGCCAAGAGACCCAGTACTTC
CDR3aa: CASSFWTSGQETQYF

j_gene: TRBJ2-3
abundance: many
v_gene: TRBV7-9
d_gene: TRBD2
CDR3nt: TGTGCCAGCAGCTTAGTAGGGACTAGTGGCACAGATACGCAGTATTTT
CDR3aa: CASSLVGTSGTDTQYF

j_gene: TRBJ1-6
abundance: few
v_gene: TRBV30
d_gene: TRBD1
CDR3nt: TGTGCCTGTGACAGGGAAGCATCACCCCTCCACTTT
CDR3aa: CACDREASPLHF

j_gene: TRBJ2-3
abundance: few
v_gene: TRBV3-1
d_gene: -
CDR3nt: TGTGCCAGCAGCCAAGGGTGGGCTACCGGCACAGATACGCAGTATTTT
CDR3aa: CASSQGWATGTDTQYF

j_gene: TRBJ2-5
abundance: -
v_gene: TRBV6-6
d_gene: TRBD2
CDR3nt: TGTGCCAGCAGCTACGCTCGGGAGGTCCAAGAGACCCAGTACTTC
CDR3aa: CASSYAREVQETQYF

j_gene: TRBJ1-1
abundance: few
v_gene: TRBV2
d_gene: -
CDR3nt: TGTGCCAGCAGTGAAGCACTAGGGGGTACGCCTGAAGCTTTCTTT
CDR3aa: CASSEALGGTPEAFF

j_gene: TRBJ2-2
abundance: -
v_gene: TRBV12-3/TRBV12-4
d_gene: -
CDR3nt: TGTGCCAGCAGTTTGAGGGAGGGGGGGCAGTTTTTT
CDR3aa: CASSLREGGQFF

j_gene: TRBJ1-1
abundance: once
v_gene: TRBV7-9
d_gene: -
CDR3nt: TGTGCCAGCAGCTTAGTCGCAGGGTACACTGAAGCTTTCTTT
CDR3aa: CASSLVAGYTEAFF

j_gene: TRBJ1-3
abundance: -
v_gene: TRBV9
d_gene: -
CDR3nt: TGTGCCAGCAGCGTAGGGAGCTCTGGAAACACCATATATTTT
CDR3aa: CASSVGSSGNTIYF

j_gene: TRBJ2-7
abundance: -
v_gene: TRBV12-3/TRBV12-4
d_gene: -
CDR3nt: TGTGCCAGCAGTTTGGGCTGGTCTGCCTCCGACGAGCAGTACTTC
CDR3aa: CASSLGWSASDEQYF

j_gene: TRBJ1-1
abundance: -
v_gene: TRBV5-1
d_gene: -
CDR3nt: TGCGCCAGCAGCTTGACAGGACCGCAGAACACTGAAGCTTTCTTT
CDR3aa: CASSLTGPQNTEAFF

j_gene: TRBJ2-7
abundance: -
v_gene: TRBV2
d_gene: TRBD2
CDR3nt: TGTGCCAGCAGTGGCGGGCTAGCGGGAGGGCCGTCTCAGTACTTC
CDR3aa: CASSGGLAGGPSQYF